This record concerns one T cell receptor (beta chain) sequence. A single record per CDR3 protein comes from TCRdb applying MiXCR to the 5' RACE reads. The repertoire holds about 360,000 distinct CDR3 sequences, with approximately 15% as singletons. The data were taken from a study of CD8 T cells in ankylosing spondylitis. Trimming removed 4 bases at V and 5 bases at J, with 17 bases between. The germline gives CDR1 SQVTM, CDR2 ANQGSEA. The CDR3 has 14 amino acids. The specimen was blood, either unsorted or a sorted T cell fraction (not recorded which). The sequence derives from a male donor with ankylosing spondylitis or in good health (not recorded which). The V and J genes are TRBV29-1 and TRBJ1-1; a possible D gene is TRBD1 (6 bases). The CDR3: CSVGISGVGTEAFF. The CDR3 DNA is TGCAGCGTTGGGATCTCAGGGGTGGGGACTGAAGCTTTCTTT. Full variable domain (missing parts from reference TRBV29-1 and TRBJ1-1): SAVISQKPSRDICQRGTSLTIQCQVDSQVTMMFWYRQQPGQSLTLIATANQGSEATYESGFVIDKFPISRPNLTFSTLTVSNMSPEDSSIYLCSVGISGVGTEAFFGQGTRLTVV.